This passage covers 19 T cell receptor beta chains from one sample sequenced in a study of shared clonotypes between healthy human individuals. Some clones are missing from TCRdb's copy, which holds only in-frame ones; the method was immunoSEQ multiplex PCR. The profile shows roughly 2 million clones, more than 90% of them singletons. The sequenced material came from naive CD4+ T cells sorted from blood. Subset: CD45RA+ positively selected. The origin of the receptors is a man in his late teens or twenties in good health.

V gene TRBV19 combines with J gene TRBJ1-2, with no clear D. CDR3 length: 13 amino acids. Germline CDR1 and CDR2: LNHDA and SQIVND (reference sequence). Trimming took off 4 bases at V and 2 bases at J, with 8 bases between the two ends. The CDR3 is CASSRMENYGYTF. The CDR3 coding sequence is TGTGCCAGTAGTAGAATGGAAAACTATGGCTACACCTTC.

The chain uses TRBV2 and TRBJ2-1; D not certain. V dropped 8 bases and J dropped 9 bases, with 11 bases sitting between them. This CDR3 is built from 11 residues. Germline values: CDR1 SNHLY, CDR2 FYNNEI. The CDR3 reads CASGPFSEQFF. The CDR3 nucleotides are TGTGCCAGCGGCCCTTTTAGTGAGCAGTTCTTC.

This rearrangement joins TRBV5-1 to TRBJ1-4, with D perhaps TRBD1 (5 bases). V was cut by 4 bases and J by 12 bases, with 19 bases left in between. This CDR3 has 14 amino acids. CDR1 and CDR2 (germline): SGHRS, YFSETQ. The CDR3 protein is CASSLAPQVTELFF. CDR3 bases: TGCGCCAGCAGCCTAGCACCACAGGTCACCGAACTGTTTTTT. Complete variable domain (other parts from reference TRBV5-1 and TRBJ1-4): KAGVTQTPRYLIKTRGQQVTLSCSPISGHRSVSWYQQTPGQGLQFLFEYFSETQRNKGNFPGRFSGRQFSNSRSEMNVSTLELGDSALYLCASSLAPQVTELFFGSGTQLSVL.

Concerning this clone itself: The same CDR3 is also encoded by other DNA sequences in this sample. The chain recombines TRBV7-3 with TRBJ1-1; TRBD1 is a possible D gene (6 bases). The V end lost 4 bases, the J end lost 5 bases, and 11 bases lay between the germline ends. The CDR3 extends over 13 amino acids. The germline V gene encodes CDR1 SGHTA and CDR2 FQGTGA. The CDR3 region has the DNA TGTGCCAGCAGCTCTAAAGGGGGTACTGAAGCTTTCTTT. Its protein product is CASSSKGGTEAFF.

The rearrangement uses TRBV7-3 and TRBJ2-1; 8 nucleotides match TRBD1. Germline CDR1 reads SGHTA; CDR2 reads FQGTGA. The V segment lost 5 bases and the J segment 2 bases; nucleotides outside the gene matches: 5. The CDR3 contains 15 residues. The CDR3 loop reads CASSADRATYNEQFF. The CDR3 DNA is TGTGCCAGCAGCGCGGACAGGGCTACCTACAATGAGCAGTTCTTC. The full variable domain, completed using reference TRBV7-3 and TRBJ2-1, is GAGVSQTPSNKVTEKGKYVELRCDPISGHTALYWYRQSLGQGPEFLIYFQGTGAADDSGLPNDRFFAVRPEGSVSTLKIQRTERGDSAVYLCASSADRATYNEQFFGPGTRLTVL.

CDR3 sequence (DNA): TGCGCCAGCCACCCGACAGGGGTCACCGGGGAGCTGTTTTTT. Translating gives CASHPTGVTGELFF. The V and J genes are TRBV5-1 and TRBJ2-2, with 8 bases matching TRBD1. This CDR3 contains 14 residues. Germline CDR1 SGHRS, CDR2 YFSETQ. Trimming removed 7 bases from V and 4 bases from J; junction bases left unmatched: 6. Variable domain in full (rest from reference TRBV5-1 and TRBJ2-2): KAGVTQTPRYLIKTRGQQVTLSCSPISGHRSVSWYQQTPGQGLQFLFEYFSETQRNKGNFPGRFSGRQFSNSRSEMNVSTLELGDSALYLCASHPTGVTGELFFGEGSRLTVL.

This clone is a singleton in its sample. As DNA, the CDR3 is TGTGCCTGGAGAAGGACAGGGGACTATGGCTACACCTTC. The encoded protein is CAWRRTGDYGYTF. V is TRBV30 and J is TRBJ1-2; 9 bases agree with TRBD1. Germline CDR1 is GTSNPN and CDR2 is SVGIG (reference sequence). CDR3 length: 13 amino acids. V shed 3 bases, J shed 3 bases, and the junction held 2 bases outside the gene matches.

This clone was detected only once. This chain links TRBV7-2 with TRBJ2-5; TRBD2 aligns across 9 bases. The trim removed 1 base at V and 0 bases at J, leaving 3 bases unmatched. The CDR3 is made up of 16 amino acids. The germline CDR1 and CDR2 sequences are SGHTA and FQGNSA. The CDR3 DNA reads as TGTGCCAGCAGCTTAGTAGCGGGAGCTTACCAAGAGACCCAGTACTTC. It specifies CASSLVAGAYQETQYF.

The chain links TRBV5-4 to TRBJ1-2, with a weak D call TRBD1 (5 bases). Trimming shortened V by 2 bases and J by 1 base, and 9 bases separated the two germline ends. CDR3 length: 14 residues. CDR1 SGHNT and CDR2 YYREEE come from the germline V gene (reference sequence). The CDR3 DNA reads as TGTGCCAGCAGCTTCCAGGGAGTTAACTATGGCTACACCTTC. This sequence encodes CASSFQGVNYGYTF.

The rearrangement uses TRBV30 and TRBJ1-2, with D perhaps matching TRBD1 (5 bases). The CDR3 sequence is 13 residues long. V lost 0 bases and J 6 bases, leaving 11 bases between the germline ends. Germline CDR1 and CDR2: GTSNPN and SVGIG (reference sequence). The CDR3 sequence is CAWSVFRENGYTF. CDR3 in DNA: TGTGCCTGGAGTGTTTTCAGGGAGAATGGCTACACCTTC.

There are a few counts of this clone. The DNA of the CDR3 is TGTGCCAGCAGTCCCCTTTGGGATGGTGGCTACACCTTC. Protein: CASSPLWDGGYTF. The genes are TRBV27 and TRBJ1-2, with D uncertain. This CDR3 spans 13 amino acids. V lost 5 bases to trimming and J lost 7 bases, with 14 bases between them. Looked up from germline, CDR1 is MNHEY and CDR2 is SMNVEV (reference sequence).

The chain links TRBV5-1 to TRBJ2-5; D is uncertain. Trimming pared 0 bases from V and 5 bases from J, leaving 14 bases between. Germline V gene lookup returns CDR1 SGHRS and CDR2 YFSETQ. This CDR3 has 15 amino acids. The CDR3 nucleotides are TGCGCCAGCAGCTTGGAGCGCAGCGATAGGGAGACCCAGTACTTC. It codes for CASSLERSDRETQYF.

Regarding this clone: Different DNA sequences within this sample yield the same CDR3. The genes are TRBV6-5 and TRBJ1-1; D unresolved. This CDR3 has 14 residues. V lost 0 bases to trimming and J lost 1 base, with 6 bases between them. In germline, CDR1 is MNHEY, CDR2 SVGAGI. Written as DNA, the CDR3 is TGTGCCAGCAGTTACTCGGCCGGGAACACTGAAGCTTTCTTT. The encoded protein is CASSYSAGNTEAFF.

CDR3 loop: CASSQAVQLTEAFF. In DNA form, the CDR3 reads TGTGCCAGCAGTCAGGCCGTTCAGTTAACTGAAGCTTTCTTT. V and J are TRBV6-6 and TRBJ1-1; D uncertain. The germline CDR1 and CDR2 sequences are MNHNY and SVGAGI (reference sequence). V was trimmed by 5 bases and J by 5 bases, leaving 15 bases between them. This CDR3 is built from 14 residues.

Turning to this clone: In the same sample, other DNA sequences code for this CDR3. This chain uses TRBV9 with TRBJ2-2; D unresolved. Per the germline V gene, CDR1 is SGDLS and CDR2 is YYNGEE. The CDR3 length is 14 residues. V dropped 0 bases and J dropped 2 bases, with 5 bases sitting between them. The CDR3 sequence: CASSVAGNTGELFF. Here the CDR3 DNA reads TGTGCCAGCAGCGTAGCAGGAAACACCGGGGAGCTGTTTTTT.

In its sample, this clone was seen once. The same CDR3 also results from other DNA sequences found in this sample. The chain couples TRBV6-6 to TRBJ1-6; D remains ambiguous. Germline assignment: CDR1 MNHNY and CDR2 SVGAGI (reference sequence). V lost 2 bases and J lost 3, with 5 bases in between. The CDR3 is 14 residues long. The CDR3 loop reads CASSYDIYNSPLHF. In DNA form, the CDR3 reads TGTGCCAGCAGTTACGACATCTATAATTCACCCCTCCACTTT.

V and J are TRBV11-1 and TRBJ2-5; 7 bases are a match to TRBD2. The CDR3 consists of 14 residues. V trimming: 8 bases; J trimming: 4 bases; junction bases outside the gene matches: 10. Germline CDR1 reads SGHAT; CDR2 reads FQDESV (reference sequence). The CDR3 reads CASSAGRGSETQYF. CDR3 coding DNA: TGTGCCAGCTCAGCAGGGCGGGGGTCAGAGACCCAGTACTTC.

This clone has more than one count but fewer than ten. This chain joins TRBV19 and TRBJ1-2; 10 nucleotides align to TRBD1. CDR1 and CDR2 from the germline V gene are LNHDA and SQIVND (reference sequence). V lost 6 bases and J lost 5; bases outside the gene matches: 6. This CDR3 comprises 14 residues. Here the CDR3 reads CASRDRGLWYGYTF. CDR3 nucleotides: TGTGCCAGTAGAGACAGGGGGCTCTGGTATGGCTACACCTTC.

V usage is TRBV5-1 and J usage is TRBJ2-5; the D gene could be TRBD1 or TRBD2 (5 bases each). The CDR3 is made up of 13 amino acids. Germline CDR1 SGHRS, CDR2 YFSETQ. V lost 4 bases to trimming and J lost 3 bases, with 10 bases between them. CDR3 loop: CASSGGAEETQYF. The CDR3 nucleotides are TGCGCCAGCAGCGGGGGAGCGGAAGAGACCCAGTACTTC.